This record covers a single T cell receptor (beta chain). The antigen is undetermined. The sample belongs to a study of T-cell memory formation after mild COVID-19. Study outcomes and limitations: While clones contracting from day 15 to 85 were balanced between CD4 and CD8, later expanders leaned CD4+. Still unconfirmed is whether the second-wave clones peaking on day 37 recognized SARS-CoV-2.

The CDR3 consists of 12 residues. Germline CDR1 reads KGHDR; CDR2 reads SFDVKD. V gave up 5 bases and J gave up 4 bases, with 7 bases separating them. TCR alpha and TCR beta cDNA libraries carrying sample barcodes and UMIs came from 5'RACE with constant-segment primers. TCRdb fed the 5' RACE reads into MiXCR, producing one record per CDR3 protein. The sample shows approximately 48,000 distinct CDR3 sequences, under 7.5% of them seen only once. The sequence was collected from a man in his late teens or twenties who had mild COVID-19 (a few samples of this study predate the infection). Cell type and time point are not known. Sequenced material: PBMCs or a T cell subset sorted from them (not recorded which). The J gene is TRBJ1-1, the V gene TRBV24-1; no reliable D call. The CDR3: CATSGPSTEAFF. Written as DNA, the CDR3 is TGTGCCACCAGTGGGCCGAGCACTGAAGCTTTCTTT.